This T cell receptor (beta chain) was identified in a study of blood T cell repertoires in COVID-19. Study-level information: Material from acute and convalescent COVID-19 was sourced from the United States, Italy and Spain. From T cells, B-cell-depleted T cells, or PBMCs came the material, which was cDNA or gDNA.

The CDR3 spans 15 residues. Trimming took 6 bases from V and 2 from J; bases not matched to a gene: 8. Germline V gene sequence: CDR1 MNHEY, CDR2 SVGEGT. Repertoires were generated with immunoSEQ multiplex PCR, while TCRdb's copy carries only in-frame clones and drops some. The sample holds approximately 180,000 clones, roughly nine tenths seen once. The study drew participants aged roughly 18 to 95 years from roughly 25 US areas. Material for sequencing was PBMCs or T cells enriched from blood (not recorded which). This receptor was identified in a human donor with acute COVID-19. The donor label of this sample is uncertain. This chain uses TRBV6-2 or TRBV6-3 with TRBJ2-7; TRBD1 matches at 9 bases. This chain's CDR3 is CASSFADRGTYEQYF. The CDR3 nucleotides read TGTGCCAGCAGCTTCGCGGACAGGGGAACCTACGAGCAGTACTTC.